Each of the 21 T cell receptor beta chains below was sequenced from the same sample in a study of shared clonotypes between healthy human individuals. The repertoire was sequenced with immunoSEQ multiplex PCR; TCRdb's copy has only in-frame clones and lacks some. The sample lists about 510,000 clones; around 96% were seen once. The source material was naive CD4+ T cells sorted from blood. The subset is: CD45RA+ positively selected. The receptors were gathered from a woman in her twenties or thirties in good health.

The chain employs TRBV6-5 and TRBJ2-7; D tentatively reads TRBD1 or TRBD2 (5 bases each). The V gene lost 4 bases and the J gene lost 6 bases, with 13 bases spanning the gap. The CDR3 contains 13 residues. Per the germline V gene, CDR1 is MNHEY and CDR2 is SVGAGI. The CDR3 nucleotides read TGTGCCAGCAGTTCACACCGGGGCGTCGAGCAGTACTTC. Translating gives CASSSHRGVEQYF.

The genes are TRBV19 and TRBJ1-4; D is unresolved. This CDR3 has 14 amino acids. Germline assignment: CDR1 LNHDA and CDR2 SQIVND (reference sequence). V was trimmed by 3 bases and J by 4 bases, leaving 9 bases between them. CDR3 DNA: TGTGCCAGTAGTATCCCCCGACTTAATGAAAAACTGTTTTTT. Encoded protein: CASSIPRLNEKLFF.

Comments on this clone: Other DNA variants within this sample encode the same CDR3. The CDR3 spells CASSSGVGTEAFF. Here the CDR3 DNA reads TGTGCCAGTAGTTCAGGGGTCGGCACTGAAGCTTTCTTT. V usage is TRBV19 and J usage is TRBJ1-1; TRBD1 is a possible D gene (6 bases). V gave up 5 bases and J gave up 4 bases, with 11 bases separating them. The CDR3 covers 13 residues. Germline loops: CDR1 LNHDA, CDR2 SQIVND (reference sequence).

The rearrangement links TRBV5-6 to TRBJ2-5; D uncertain. The V end lost 0 bases, the J end lost 5 bases, and 11 bases lay between the germline ends. Germline V lookup: CDR1 SGHDT, CDR2 YYEEEE. This CDR3 has 14 residues. This chain's CDR3 is CASSLEGLGETQYF. The CDR3 DNA follows: TGTGCCAGCAGCTTGGAAGGGCTCGGGGAGACCCAGTACTTC.

This chain links TRBV27 with TRBJ2-7, with TRBD2 identical over 9 bases. CDR1 is MNHEY and CDR2 is SMNVEV in the germline V gene (reference sequence). After removal of 2 bases from V and 4 bases from J, the junction contained 3 bases not matched to a gene. This CDR3 is 14 amino acids long. The CDR3 region is CASSLSGGMYEQYF. The CDR3 DNA follows: TGTGCCAGCAGTTTAAGCGGGGGGATGTACGAGCAGTACTTC.

This rearrangement joins TRBV4-2 to TRBJ1-4; D not resolved. V was clipped by 5 bases and J by 0 bases, with 13 bases between them. Germline CDR1 is LGHNA and CDR2 is YNFKEQ. This CDR3 contains 16 residues. The CDR3 bases are TGTGCCAGCAGCAAAGGACGGGCCCCAACTAATGAAAAACTGTTTTTT. Its translation: CASSKGRAPTNEKLFF.

The chain employs TRBV4-1 and TRBJ2-1, with D tentatively TRBD1 (5 bases). This CDR3 is built from 16 residues. The germline CDR1 and CDR2 sequences are MGHRA and YSYEKL. V lost 0 bases, J lost 7 bases, and 16 bases lay in between. The CDR3 sequence: CASSQDPQGLRNEQFF. CDR3 DNA: TGCGCCAGCAGCCAAGACCCGCAGGGCTTGCGAAATGAGCAGTTCTTC.

The gene calls are TRBV5-1 and TRBJ2-7, with 7 nucleotides matching TRBD2. With V trimmed by 4 bases and J by 2 bases, 12 bases remained unmatched. The CDR3 is 16 residues long. Germline V gene data show CDR1 as SGHRS and CDR2 as YFSETQ. CDR3 protein: CASSKRGVTATYEQYF. The CDR3, as DNA: TGCGCCAGCAGCAAACGGGGGGTGACTGCTACCTACGAGCAGTACTTC.

Remarks on this clone: The same CDR3 arises from other DNA sequences in this sample as well. The chain has TRBV7-2 and TRBJ1-1; D possibly corresponds to TRBD1 (5 bases). Germline assignment: CDR1 SGHTA and CDR2 FQGNSA. The ends were cut back, 5 bases at V and 0 bases at J, with 7 bases in the middle. This CDR3 is built from 13 residues. The CDR3, as DNA: TGTGCCAGCAGCCAGACAGTGAACACTGAAGCTTTCTTT. Its protein is CASSQTVNTEAFF. The full variable domain, completed using reference TRBV7-2 and TRBJ1-1, is GAGVSQSPSNKVTEKGKDVELRCDPISGHTALYWYRQSLGQGLEFLIYFQGNSAPDKSGLPSDRFSAERTGGSVSTLTIQRTQQEDSAVYLCASSQTVNTEAFFGQGTRLTVV.

CDR3 nucleotide sequence: TGCGCCAGCAGCCAAGCCACGCAGGGGGCTTACATTCAGTACTTC. This translates into CASSQATQGAYIQYF. The chain has TRBV4-1 and TRBJ2-4; 8 bases are a match to TRBD1. V gave up 1 base and J gave up 8 bases; unmatched junction bases: 7. The CDR3 length is 15 residues. Germline CDR1 MGHRA, CDR2 YSYEKL.

The chain employs TRBV10-3 and TRBJ2-7, with D possibly being TRBD2 (5 bases). Germline V CDR1 and CDR2: ENHRY, SYGVKD. The V end was cut by 0 bases, the J end by 0 bases, with 12 bases between. The CDR3 covers 16 residues. CDR3 coding DNA: TGTGCCATCAGTGAGTCGGGAGCAGCGAACTCCTACGAGCAGTACTTC. Its translation is CAISESGAANSYEQYF.

This rearrangement joins TRBV28 to TRBJ2-2; D is uncertain. V lost 5 bases, J lost 0 bases, and 16 bases lay in between. Germline values: CDR1 MDHEN, CDR2 SYDVKM. This CDR3 has 17 amino acids. CDR3 in DNA: TGTGCCAGCAGTCTCCCAGGAGTTGGGGCGAACACCGGGGAGCTGTTTTTT. It codes for CASSLPGVGANTGELFF.

V is TRBV7-9 and J is TRBJ1-1, with 9 bases fitting TRBD1. This CDR3 is 19 amino acids long. After removal of 6 bases from V and 5 bases from J, the junction contained 22 bases not matched to a gene. The germline gives CDR1 SEHNR, CDR2 FQNEAQ (reference sequence). This CDR3 reads CASRPVPFRTGADWTEAFF. DNA of the CDR3: TGTGCCAGCAGACCCGTCCCCTTCAGGACAGGGGCTGATTGGACTGAAGCTTTCTTT.

This clone appeared once. CDR3 in amino acids: CASSQLGLDHNEQFF. CDR3 in DNA: TGCGCCAGCAGCCAGCTGGGACTAGACCACAATGAGCAGTTCTTC. This rearrangement joins TRBV4-1 to TRBJ2-1, with 8 bases identical to TRBD2. This CDR3 spans 15 amino acids. Germline-derived CDR1 and CDR2 are MGHRA and YSYEKL. J gave up 5 bases and V 3 bases, and 6 bases lay outside the gene matches.

This sequence joins TRBV2 and TRBJ2-3; 10 positions match TRBD2. This CDR3 is built from 18 residues. The junction had 7 bases not matched to a gene; V was cut back by 0 bases and J by 1 base. Germline CDR1 and CDR2: SNHLY and FYNNEI. The CDR3 reads CASSEALRGTSGTDTQYF. DNA of the CDR3: TGTGCCAGCAGTGAAGCGCTTCGAGGGACTAGCGGCACAGATACGCAGTATTTT.

V usage is TRBV27 and J usage is TRBJ1-6; maybe TRBD1 (5 bases). The CDR3 runs to 15 residues. V shed 2 bases and J shed 6 bases, with 11 bases lying between them. CDR1 is MNHEY and CDR2 is SMNVEV in the germline V gene (reference sequence). The CDR3, as DNA: TGTGCCAGCAGTTTACAGGGAGGTCGTAATTCACCCCTCCACTTT. Translated, it gives CASSLQGGRNSPLHF.

This chain connects TRBV19 to TRBJ1-5; 8 bases line up with TRBD1. Germline-derived CDR1 and CDR2 are LNHDA and SQIVND (reference sequence). V lost 2 bases and J lost 4; bases outside the gene matches: 7. The CDR3 spans 16 residues. The CDR3 coding sequence is TGTGCCAGTAGTATAAATGGCAGGGGGCGGAATCAGCCCCAGCATTTT. It specifies CASSINGRGRNQPQHF. Together with reference TRBV19 and TRBJ1-5, the CDR3 gives the full variable domain: DGGITQSPKYLFRKEGQNVTLSCEQNLNHDAMYWYRQDPGQGLRLIYYSQIVNDFQKGDIAEGYSVSREKKESFPLTVTSAQKNPTAFYLCASSINGRGRNQPQHFGDGTRLSIL.

The CDR3 nucleotides read TGCGCCAGCTCCCGTGGGCTAGCGGGAGACCTCGAGCAGTACTTC. This gives the protein CASSRGLAGDLEQYF. The V gene is TRBV5-1, the J gene TRBJ2-7; 10 bases match TRBD2. V gave up 7 bases and J gave up 6 bases; unmatched junction bases: 13. The CDR3 is made up of 15 amino acids. Germline-derived CDR1 and CDR2 are SGHRS and YFSETQ.

In nucleotides, the CDR3 is TGCAGTGCTTCCCGGGCAGAGACCCAGTACTTC. Translated: CSASRAETQYF. The V call is TRBV20-1, the J call TRBJ2-5; D is ambiguous. Looked up from germline, CDR1 is DFQATT and CDR2 is SNEGSKA (reference sequence). The CDR3 is 11 residues long. Trimming cost V 5 bases and J 4 bases, with 8 bases left between them.

The chain combines TRBV28 with TRBJ2-5; 7 bases are a match to TRBD2. The J call may be incorrect, as the DNA end agrees better with TRBJ2-7. The germline gives CDR1 MDHEN, CDR2 SYDVKM. The CDR3 runs 15 residues. The CDR3 here is CASSGGSSNSYEQYF. The CDR3 DNA reads TGTGCCAGCAGTGGCGGGAGCTCCAACTCCTACGAGCAGTACTTC.

This chain connects TRBV6-5 to TRBJ1-5; no reliable D call. Deletions cut 0 bases from V and 6 bases from J, with 9 bases between. CDR1 is MNHEY and CDR2 is SVGAGI in the germline V gene. The CDR3 length is 14 residues. The CDR3 DNA reads TGTGCCAGCAGTTACTCGTTAGGAGGTCAGCCCCAGCATTTT. Translation gives CASSYSLGGQPQHF.